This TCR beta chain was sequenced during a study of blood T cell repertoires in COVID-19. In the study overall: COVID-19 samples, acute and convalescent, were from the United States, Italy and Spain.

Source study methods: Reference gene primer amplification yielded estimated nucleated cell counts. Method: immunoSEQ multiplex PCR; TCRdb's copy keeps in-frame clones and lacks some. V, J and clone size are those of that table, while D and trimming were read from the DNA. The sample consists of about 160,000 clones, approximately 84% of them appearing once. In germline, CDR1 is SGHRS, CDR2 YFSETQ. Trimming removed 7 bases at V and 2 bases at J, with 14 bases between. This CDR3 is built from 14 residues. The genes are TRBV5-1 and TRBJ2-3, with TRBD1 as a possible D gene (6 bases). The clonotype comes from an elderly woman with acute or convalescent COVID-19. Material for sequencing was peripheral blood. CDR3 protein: CASLGGPHTDTQYF. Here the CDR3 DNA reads TGCGCCAGCTTAGGGGGACCTCACACAGATACGCAGTATTTT.